The 19 T cell receptor beta chains listed next were all sequenced from one sample in a study of T cell repertoires in cytomegalovirus infection. Antigens for these TCRs are unknown. Each CDR3 protein gets one entry after TCRdb re-called the reads with MiXCR. The sample contains 200,000 to 250,000 distinct CDR3 sequences, 35% to 40% of which appear only once. Sequences were derived from CD8+ T cells from cultured PBMCs, sampled from culture after CMV antigen stimulation. These receptors were collected from a human donor in good health (CMV status not recorded). Some clones in this sample may be carry-over from other donors' samples.

The sample holds a few counts of this clonotype. V is TRBV14 and J is TRBJ2-1; TRBD2 is a possible D gene (5 bases). The CDR3 extends over 16 amino acids. Trimming took 3 bases from V and 5 from J, leaving 17 bases between them. Germline V gives CDR1 SGHDN, CDR2 FVKESK. In nucleotides, the CDR3 is TGTGCCAGCAGCCACGAGGGAGTGGACTTCAACAATGAGCAGTTCTTC. This sequence encodes CASSHEGVDFNNEQFF.

The chain joins TRBV7-9 to TRBJ2-1; the D is unclear. V lost 4 bases and J 5 bases, leaving 12 bases between the germline ends. Germline CDR1 SEHNR, CDR2 FQNEAQ (reference sequence). The CDR3 totals 14 residues. DNA of the CDR3: TGTGCCAGCAGCTCACCGAAGGGCCACAATGAGCAGTTCTTC. The encoded protein is CASSSPKGHNEQFF.

The rearrangement joins TRBV24-1 to TRBJ2-3; TRBD1 matches 9 bases. CDR1 KGHDR and CDR2 SFDVKD come from the germline V gene. The CDR3 totals 16 residues. V was pared by 3 bases and J by 3 bases, with 6 bases of the junction left unmatched. The CDR3 region has the DNA TGTGCCACCAGTGATCCAAGGGACAGGGAAACAGATACGCAGTATTTT. This sequence encodes CATSDPRDRETDTQYF.

V is TRBV7-9 and J is TRBJ2-3; D ambiguous. The germline CDR1 and CDR2 sequences are SEHNR and FQNEAQ (reference sequence). Trimming left V 4 bases short and J 10 bases short, with 9 bases between. This CDR3 spans 11 amino acids. DNA for the CDR3: TGTGCCAGCAGCTCCCGCGTTTCGCAGTATTTT. Translated, it gives CASSSRVSQYF.

This clonotype was counted between two and nine times. The chain has TRBV12-3 or TRBV12-4 and TRBJ2-1; 8 bases are shared with TRBD2. The CDR3 extends over 17 amino acids. Losses at the gene ends were 1 base for V and 2 bases for J; bases not matched to a gene: 7. Written as DNA, the CDR3 is TGTGCCAGCAGTTTAGATACTAGCGGTTTCCCCTACAATGAGCAGTTCTTC. This sequence encodes CASSLDTSGFPYNEQFF.

The chain carries TRBV6-4 and TRBJ1-2; D is ambiguous. CDR3 length: 13 amino acids. V dropped 6 bases and J dropped 7 bases, with 15 bases sitting between them. CDR1 and CDR2 from the germline V gene are MRHNA and SNTAGT. The CDR3 DNA follows: TGTGCCAGCAGGGGAGACCCGTCTCGTGGCTACACCTTC. Protein: CASRGDPSRGYTF.

There are a few counts of this clonotype. The chain is built from TRBV27 and TRBJ2-7, with TRBD1 matching 10 bases. Trimming at V came to 0 bases and at J to 4 bases, leaving 3 bases not matched to a gene. The germline gives CDR1 MNHEY, CDR2 SMNVEV (reference sequence). This CDR3 contains 15 residues. The chain's CDR3 is CASSLSTGGWYEQYF. CDR3 nucleotide sequence: TGTGCCAGCAGTTTATCGACAGGGGGCTGGTACGAGCAGTACTTC.

The rearrangement joins TRBV20-1 to TRBJ2-7; no firm D call. Trimming removed 3 bases at V and 3 bases at J, with 15 bases between. The CDR3 consists of 14 residues. Germline-derived CDR1 and CDR2 are DFQATT and SNEGSKA (reference sequence). The CDR3 protein is CSASSRKRVYEQYF. The CDR3 coding sequence is TGCAGTGCTAGTTCGCGGAAAAGGGTCTACGAGCAGTACTTC.

The CDR3 region is CASSFRGVSGNEQFF. In DNA, the CDR3 is TGTGCCAGCAGCTTCCGGGGGGTATCCGGCAATGAGCAGTTCTTC. V usage is TRBV7-6 and J usage is TRBJ2-1; 7 nucleotides align to TRBD2. With V trimmed by 3 bases and J by 6 bases, 8 bases remained unmatched. CDR3 length: 15 residues. CDR1 is SGHVS and CDR2 is FNYEAQ in the germline V gene.

This clonotype was picked up many times. The V and J genes are TRBV7-2 and TRBJ2-5, with D unclear. Germline V lookup: CDR1 SGHTA, CDR2 FQGNSA. V lost 3 bases to trimming and J lost 2 bases, with 10 bases between them. The CDR3 is 14 residues long. The CDR3 DNA reads TGTGCCAGCAGCTTCAGAGACACTCAAGAGACCCAGTACTTC. Translating it yields CASSFRDTQETQYF. The full variable domain, completed using reference TRBV7-2 and TRBJ2-5, is GAGVSQSPSNKVTEKGKDVELRCDPISGHTALYWYRQSLGQGLEFLIYFQGNSAPDKSGLPSDRFSAERTGGSVSTLTIQRTQQEDSAVYLCASSFRDTQETQYFGPGTRLLVL.

This clonotype has ten or more counts. V usage is TRBV7-2 and J usage is TRBJ2-3; 10 bases agree with TRBD2. Per the germline V gene, CDR1 is SGHTA and CDR2 is FQGNSA. V lost 5 bases to trimming and J lost 1 base; unmatched junction nucleotides: 6. The CDR3 length is 16 residues. The DNA of the CDR3 is TGTGCCAGCAGCATTGGACTAGCGGCGCGCACAGATACGCAGTATTTT. Protein product: CASSIGLAARTDTQYF.

This clonotype showed up just a few times. The chain employs TRBV7-8 and TRBJ1-3, with TRBD1 identical over 8 bases. The germline V gene has CDR1 SGHVS and CDR2 FQNEAQ. V gave up 6 bases and J gave up 2 bases; unmatched junction bases: 12. CDR3 length: 17 residues. For the CDR3, the DNA is TGTGCCAGCAGAGATCCGACCGGGACAGGTCCTGGAAACACCATATATTTT. Residues: CASRDPTGTGPGNTIYF.

The genes are TRBV12-3 or TRBV12-4 and TRBJ2-3; no clear D. This CDR3 spans 12 amino acids. V was cut by 6 bases and J by 5 bases, with 9 bases left in between. As DNA, the CDR3 is TGTGCCAGCAGCCCGAGAGTAGATACGCAGTATTTT. This codes for CASSPRVDTQYF.

V gene TRBV11-2 combines with J gene TRBJ1-4, with D unresolved. Germline V gene lookup returns CDR1 SGHAT and CDR2 FQNNGV. Trimming took off 5 bases at V and 11 bases at J, with 18 bases between the two ends. The CDR3 sequence is 14 residues long. The CDR3 region is CASSPSMWAWKLFF. CDR3 DNA: TGTGCCAGCAGCCCATCCATGTGGGCATGGAAACTGTTTTTT.

This clonotype was seen a handful of times. The chain couples TRBV27 to TRBJ1-6; no clear D gene. The V end lost 6 bases, the J end lost 6 bases, and 6 bases lay between the germline ends. This CDR3 comprises 12 residues. Germline V CDR1 and CDR2: MNHEY, SMNVEV (reference sequence). CDR3 sequence: CASSLLNSPLHF. CDR3 in DNA: TGTGCCAGCAGCCTCCTTAATTCACCCCTCCACTTT.

This clonotype has only a few counts. This rearrangement joins TRBV27 to TRBJ1-5; 10 bases fit TRBD1. Germline loops: CDR1 MNHEY, CDR2 SMNVEV (reference sequence). The ends lost 6 bases at V and 2 bases at J; junction bases unmatched: 4. This CDR3 is 15 amino acids long. CDR3 residues: CASSPGTGGNQPQHF. CDR3 coding DNA: TGTGCCAGCAGCCCCGGGACAGGGGGCAATCAGCCCCAGCATTTT.

This clonotype was counted only a few times. J is TRBJ2-5 and V is TRBV7-9, with 11 bases that match TRBD2. The V segment lost 5 bases and the J segment 5 bases; nucleotides outside the gene matches: 7. Per the germline V gene, CDR1 is SEHNR and CDR2 is FQNEAQ (reference sequence). This CDR3 spans 15 amino acids. CDR3 bases: TGTGCCAGCAGCAATAGCGGGAGGGCCGCGGAGACCCAGTACTTC. Protein product: CASSNSGRAAETQYF.

V gene TRBV7-6 combines with J gene TRBJ1-2; D remains ambiguous. The germline V gene has CDR1 SGHVS and CDR2 FNYEAQ. This CDR3 has 13 residues. V was cut by 3 bases and J by 4 bases, with 9 bases left in between. This CDR3 reads CASSFFSSYGYTF. The CDR3 DNA is TGTGCCAGCAGCTTTTTCAGCAGCTATGGCTACACCTTC.

CDR3 DNA sequence: TGTGCCAGCAGTTACTCGACCGTGACAAGGGACACCTCTACAGATACGCAGTATTTT. Translating it yields CASSYSTVTRDTSTDTQYF. This chain uses TRBV6-5 with TRBJ2-3, with D perhaps matching TRBD1 (6 bases). Germline CDR1 MNHEY, CDR2 SVGAGI. The CDR3 spans 19 residues. V lost 0 bases and J lost 3, with 22 bases in between.